This is a list of T cell receptor beta chains from one sample in a study of T cells after yellow fever vaccination. Using its own MiXCR run on the 5' RACE reads, TCRdb lists one record per CDR3 protein. The repertoire consists of 95,000 to 100,000 distinct CDR3 sequences, with roughly 6% occurring once and the leading ten covering roughly 39%. The specimen was CD8+ T cells sorted from PBMCs, collected 10 days after the yellow fever booster vaccination. The receptors originated from a man between 18 and 29 years old who received the YFV17D yellow fever vaccine. CDR3s include the opening cysteine and the closing phenylalanine or tryptophan. D genes are given only for firm matches. The size entry is marked missing in some rows and otherwise reads once, few, many or a size class.

>few|TRBD1|TRBJ2-5|TRBV19
CASSLRDRGFETQYF
TGTGCCAGTAGTCTCCGGGACAGGGGTTTCGAGACCCAGTACTTC
>many|TRBD1|TRBJ2-7|TRBV10-3
CAITRGTGGYEQYF
TGTGCCATTACCCGGGGGACAGGGGGTTACGAGCAGTACTTC
>many|-|TRBJ2-7|TRBV12-3/TRBV12-4
CASSFGLPEQYF
TGTGCCAGCAGTTTCGGACTCCCGGAGCAGTACTTC
>-|-|TRBJ1-5|TRBV12-3/TRBV12-4
CASSLVRLEPQHF
TGTGCCAGCAGTTTAGTCCGGCTGGAGCCCCAGCATTTT
>few|TRBD2|TRBJ2-1|TRBV12-3/TRBV12-4
CASRIPGLAGNEQFF
TGTGCCAGCAGAATCCCCGGACTAGCGGGGAATGAGCAGTTCTTC
>-|-|TRBJ1-5|TRBV4-2
CASSQDSRNQPQHF
TGTGCCAGCAGCCAAGATTCCAGAAATCAGCCCCAGCATTTT
>few|-|TRBJ2-7|TRBV7-8
CASSSDPYEQYF
TGTGCCAGCAGCTCAGACCCGTACGAGCAGTACTTC
>few|-|TRBJ2-1|TRBV3-1
CASSQAYGTRVDEQFF
TGTGCCAGCAGCCAAGCGTACGGGACTCGGGTGGATGAGCAGTTCTTC
>few|-|TRBJ2-3|TRBV5-1
CASSPGDSTDTQYF
TGCGCCAGCAGCCCGGGGGACTCCACAGATACGCAGTATTTT
>few|-|TRBJ2-1|TRBV6-2/TRBV6-3
CASSYSRTRGYNEQFF
TGTGCCAGCAGTTACTCGAGAACTAGGGGCTACAATGAGCAGTTCTTC
>-|-|TRBJ1-3|TRBV4-3
CASSQDGSSGNTIYF
TGCGCCAGCAGCCAGGACGGTAGCTCTGGAAACACCATATATTTT
>-|-|TRBJ2-7|TRBV4-1
CASSQEPSTYEQYF
TGCGCCAGCAGCCAAGAACCCTCCACCTACGAGCAGTACTTC
>many|-|TRBJ1-2|TRBV4-3
CASSHQGGPIGNYGYTF
TGCGCCAGCAGTCACCAAGGGGGTCCAATCGGGAACTATGGCTACACCTTC
>few|-|TRBJ2-1|TRBV6-2/TRBV6-3
CASSFGLLLDEQFF
TGTGCCAGCAGTTTCGGACTACTCCTGGATGAGCAGTTCTTC
>few|TRBD1|TRBJ1-5|TRBV12-3/TRBV12-4
CASRPGQGYQPQHF
TGTGCCAGCAGACCGGGACAGGGTTATCAGCCCCAGCATTTT